This T cell receptor (beta chain) was retrieved from a study of blood T cell repertoires in COVID-19. Germline lookup yields CDR1 SGHTA and CDR2 FQGTGA. V shed 5 bases and J shed 4 bases, with 17 bases lying between them. The CDR3 runs 15 residues. Libraries were prepared by immunoSEQ multiplex PCR; TCRdb keeps only in-frame clonotypes and omits some of them. The sample holds hundreds of thousands of clones, about 88% seen once. Enrolled through a virtual design, the participants were between about 18 and 100 years of age and came from fewer than 30 US areas. Exposed study participants had met a COVID-19 case within 2 weeks before entry.

The sequencing input was PBMCs or T cells enriched from blood (not recorded which). The TCR sequence derives from a young woman who had been exposed to COVID-19. This chain links TRBV7-3 with TRBJ1-2; D call uncertain. The CDR3 reads CASSPSGGGGYGYTF. For the CDR3, the DNA is TGTGCCAGCAGCCCGTCGGGCGGCGGAGGCTATGGCTACACCTTC. Combining the CDR3 with reference TRBV7-3 and TRBJ1-2 gives the whole variable domain GAGVSQTPSNKVTEKGKYVELRCDPISGHTALYWYRQSLGQGPEFLIYFQGTGAADDSGLPNDRFFAVRPEGSVSTLKIQRTERGDSAVYLCASSPSGGGGYGYTFGSGTRLTVV.